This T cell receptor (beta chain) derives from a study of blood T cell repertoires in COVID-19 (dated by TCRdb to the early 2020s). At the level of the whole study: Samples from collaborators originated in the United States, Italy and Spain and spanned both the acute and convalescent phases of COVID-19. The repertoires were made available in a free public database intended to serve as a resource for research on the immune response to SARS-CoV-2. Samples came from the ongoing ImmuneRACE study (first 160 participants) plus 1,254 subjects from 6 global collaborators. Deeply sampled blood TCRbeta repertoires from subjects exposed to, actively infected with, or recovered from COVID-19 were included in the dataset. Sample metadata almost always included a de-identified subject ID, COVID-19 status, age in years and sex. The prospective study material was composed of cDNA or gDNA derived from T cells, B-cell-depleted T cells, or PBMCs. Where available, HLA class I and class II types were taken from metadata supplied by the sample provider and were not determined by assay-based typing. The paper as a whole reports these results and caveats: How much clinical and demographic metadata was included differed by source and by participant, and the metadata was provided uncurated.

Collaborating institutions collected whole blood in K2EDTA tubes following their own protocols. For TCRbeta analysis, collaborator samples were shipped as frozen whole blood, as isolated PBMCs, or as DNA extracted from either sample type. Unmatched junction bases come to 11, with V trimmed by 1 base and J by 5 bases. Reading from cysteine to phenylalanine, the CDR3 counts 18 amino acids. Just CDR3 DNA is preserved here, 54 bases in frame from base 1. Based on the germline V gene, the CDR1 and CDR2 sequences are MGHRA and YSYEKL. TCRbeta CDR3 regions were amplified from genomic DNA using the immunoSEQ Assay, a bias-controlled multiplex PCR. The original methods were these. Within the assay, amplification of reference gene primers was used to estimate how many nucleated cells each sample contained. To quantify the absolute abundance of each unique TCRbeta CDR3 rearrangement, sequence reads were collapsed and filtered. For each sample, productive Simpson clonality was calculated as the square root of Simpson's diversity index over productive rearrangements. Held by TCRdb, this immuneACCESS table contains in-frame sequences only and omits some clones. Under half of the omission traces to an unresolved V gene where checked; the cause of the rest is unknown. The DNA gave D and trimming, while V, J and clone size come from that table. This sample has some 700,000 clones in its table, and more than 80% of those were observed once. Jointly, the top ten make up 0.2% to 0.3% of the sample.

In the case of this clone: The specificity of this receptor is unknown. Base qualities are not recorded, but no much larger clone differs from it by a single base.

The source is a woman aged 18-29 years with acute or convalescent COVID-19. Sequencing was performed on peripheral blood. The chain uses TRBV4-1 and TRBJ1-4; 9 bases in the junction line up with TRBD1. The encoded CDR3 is CASSQGRGQGGPNEKLFF. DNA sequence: TGCGCCAGCAGCCAAGGCCGGGGACAGGGTGGGCCGAATGAAAAACTGTTTTTT.